This entry is about one T cell receptor beta chain. The junction shows a germline mismatch at one end, possibly a read error. The germline CDR1 and CDR2 sequences are SGHTA and FQGTGA. This CDR3 is built from 15 residues. The assay was immunoSEQ multiplex PCR, and TCRdb's table has in-frame clones only and misses some. The sample lists about 140,000 clones; about four fifths were seen once. The sample belongs to a study of blood T cell repertoires in COVID-19. Study-level background: COVID-19 samples collected from the United States, Italy and Spain covered acute and convalescent phases.

J is TRBJ2-1 and V is TRBV7-3; 8 bases are a match to TRBD1. Source material: peripheral blood. The clonotype originates from a human donor in a cohort sampled during active COVID-19. The CDR3 DNA reads as TGTGCCAGCAGCTTACTAGGACAGGGTTACAGTGAGCAGTTCTTC. Translation: CASSLLGQGYSEQFF. Combining the CDR3 with reference TRBV7-3 and TRBJ2-1 gives the whole variable domain GAGVSQTPSNKVTEKGKYVELRCDPISGHTALYWYRQSLGQGPEFLIYFQGTGAADDSGLPNDRFFAVRPEGSVSTLKIQRTERGDSAVYLCASSLLGQGYSEQFFGPGTRLTVL.